This T cell receptor (beta chain) was found in a study of early T cells in non-severe SARS-CoV-2 infection. Looking at the study overall: The input, bulk RNA from unsorted whole blood, was sequenced, and chains were unpaired. The study's findings and limits: Private and CD4 specificities were missed by VDJdb matching, skewed to anti-spike CD8.

There are 14 residues in the CDR3. From germline, CDR1 is LNHNV and CDR2 YYDKDF (reference sequence). The V gene end was trimmed by 5 bases and the J gene end by 1 base; junction bases not matched to a gene: 3. This clonotype was found a few times. Its antigen is still unknown. Researchers tagged individual cDNA molecules with unique molecular identifiers. TCRdb called the 5' RACE reads again in MiXCR, with one record for every CDR3 protein. The profile shows roughly 32,000 distinct CDR3 sequences, about 6.5% of them singletons. The TCR sequence derives from an adult who was a healthcare worker with PCR-confirmed SARS-CoV-2 infection or an uninfected control (not recorded which). Source material: whole blood. This chain joins TRBV15 and TRBJ2-7; 9 bases line up with TRBD1. Written as DNA, the CDR3 is TGTGCCACCAGCGGGACAGGGATTTCCTACGAGCAGTACTTC. Translation: CATSGTGISYEQYF.